This TCR beta chain was sequenced for a study of CD8+ T cells in alopecia areata. General study points: For lesional scalp, especially alopecia totalis/universalis, clonality was higher than in normal scalp.

Looked up from germline, CDR1 is SGHTA and CDR2 is FQGNSA. The CDR3 has 14 residues. V was trimmed by 6 bases and J by 4 bases, leaving 16 bases between them. Lesional scalp punch biopsies and peripheral blood were collected from alopecia areata patients. Investigators isolated RNA and reverse transcribed it into cDNA to act as the sequencing template. Produced via immunoSEQ multiplex PCR; TCRdb's table is partial and in-frame only. The sample lists fewer than 250,000 clones, around 62% seen once, with just over 0.45% in the top ten. Comment on this clone: Its antigen is not identified.

The sequence was collected from a human donor with alopecia areata. The material was CD4+ T cells sorted from blood, obtained at week 0. The chain employs TRBV7-2 and TRBJ2-7, with D unclear. The CDR3 loop reads CASSLDSSGYEQYF. As DNA, the CDR3 is TGTGCCAGCAGTCTCGACTCTTCCGGTTACGAGCAGTACTTC.